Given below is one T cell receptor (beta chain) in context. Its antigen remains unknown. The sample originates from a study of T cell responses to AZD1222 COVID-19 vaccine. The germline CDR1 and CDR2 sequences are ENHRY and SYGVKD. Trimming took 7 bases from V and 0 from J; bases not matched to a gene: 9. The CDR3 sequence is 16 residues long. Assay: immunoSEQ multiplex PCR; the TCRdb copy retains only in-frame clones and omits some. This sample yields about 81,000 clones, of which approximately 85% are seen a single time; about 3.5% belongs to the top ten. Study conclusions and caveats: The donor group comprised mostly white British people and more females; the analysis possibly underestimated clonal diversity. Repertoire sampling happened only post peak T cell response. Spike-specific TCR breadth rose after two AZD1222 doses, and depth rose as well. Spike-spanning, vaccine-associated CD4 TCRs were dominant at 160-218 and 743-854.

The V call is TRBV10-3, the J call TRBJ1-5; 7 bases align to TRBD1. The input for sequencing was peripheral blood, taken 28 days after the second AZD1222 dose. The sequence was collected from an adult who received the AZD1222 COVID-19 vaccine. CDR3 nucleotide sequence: TGTGCCATCAAGGATCACAGGGGAGATAGCAATCAGCCCCAGCATTTT. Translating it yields CAIKDHRGDSNQPQHF.